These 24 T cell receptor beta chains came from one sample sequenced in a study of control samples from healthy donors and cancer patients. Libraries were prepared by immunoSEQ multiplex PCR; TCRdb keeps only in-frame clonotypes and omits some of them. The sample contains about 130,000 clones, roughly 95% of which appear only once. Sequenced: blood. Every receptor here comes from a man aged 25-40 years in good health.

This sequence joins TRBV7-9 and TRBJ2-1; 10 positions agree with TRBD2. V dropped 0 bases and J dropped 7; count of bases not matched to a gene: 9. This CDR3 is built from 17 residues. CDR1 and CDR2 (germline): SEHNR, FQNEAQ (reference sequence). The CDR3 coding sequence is TGTGCCAGCAGCTTAGCCGGGGGACTAGCGATTCGAAATGAGCAGTTCTTC. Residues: CASSLAGGLAIRNEQFF.

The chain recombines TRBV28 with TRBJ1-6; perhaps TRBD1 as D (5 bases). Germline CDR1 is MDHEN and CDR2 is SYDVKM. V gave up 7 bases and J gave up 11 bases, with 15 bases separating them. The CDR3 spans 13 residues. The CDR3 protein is CASTRGAQTPLHF. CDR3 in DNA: TGTGCCAGCACCCGAGGGGCACAAACACCCCTCCACTTT.

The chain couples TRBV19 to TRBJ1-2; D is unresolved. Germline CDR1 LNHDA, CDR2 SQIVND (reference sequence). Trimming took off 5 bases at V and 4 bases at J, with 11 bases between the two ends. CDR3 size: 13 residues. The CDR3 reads CASSPGGIYGYTF. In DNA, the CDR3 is TGTGCCAGTAGTCCGGGAGGTATCTATGGCTACACCTTC.

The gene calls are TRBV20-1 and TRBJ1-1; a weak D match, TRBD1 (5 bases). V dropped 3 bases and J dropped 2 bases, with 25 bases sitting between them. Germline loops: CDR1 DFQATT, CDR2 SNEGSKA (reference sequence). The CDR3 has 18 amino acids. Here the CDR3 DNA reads TGCAGTGCTAGTGGTCTTCCTTGGGCAGAGGGGCATAACACTGAAGCTTTCTTT. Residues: CSASGLPWAEGHNTEAFF.

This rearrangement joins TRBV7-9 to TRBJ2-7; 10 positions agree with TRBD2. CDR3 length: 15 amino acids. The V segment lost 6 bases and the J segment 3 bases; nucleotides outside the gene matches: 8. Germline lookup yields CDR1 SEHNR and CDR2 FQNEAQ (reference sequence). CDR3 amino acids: CASSRIAGGHYEQYF. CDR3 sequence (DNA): TGTGCCAGCAGTCGAATAGCGGGGGGACACTACGAGCAGTACTTC.

The CDR3 region is CASSLGSGLNEKLFF. Written as DNA, the CDR3 is TGCGCCAGCAGCCTAGGTAGCGGCCTGAATGAAAAACTGTTTTTT. The rearrangement joins TRBV4-1 to TRBJ1-4; D remains unclear. The V end was cut by 4 bases, the J end by 5 bases, with 14 bases between. Looked up from germline, CDR1 is MGHRA and CDR2 is YSYEKL. This CDR3 has 15 residues.

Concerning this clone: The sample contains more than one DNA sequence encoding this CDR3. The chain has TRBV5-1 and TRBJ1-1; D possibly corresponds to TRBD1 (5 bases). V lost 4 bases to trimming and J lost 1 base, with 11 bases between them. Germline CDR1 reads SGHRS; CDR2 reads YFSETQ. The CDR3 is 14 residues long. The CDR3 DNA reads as TGCGCCAGCAGCCCGGGGACGGGGAACACTGAAGCTTTCTTT. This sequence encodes CASSPGTGNTEAFF. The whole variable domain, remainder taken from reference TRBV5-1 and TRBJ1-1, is KAGVTQTPRYLIKTRGQQVTLSCSPISGHRSVSWYQQTPGQGLQFLFEYFSETQRNKGNFPGRFSGRQFSNSRSEMNVSTLELGDSALYLCASSPGTGNTEAFFGQGTRLTVV.

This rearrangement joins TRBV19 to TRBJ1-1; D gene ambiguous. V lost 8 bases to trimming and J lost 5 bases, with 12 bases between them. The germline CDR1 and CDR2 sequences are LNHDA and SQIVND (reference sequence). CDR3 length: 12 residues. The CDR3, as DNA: TGTGCCAGTCGGGATGCTACGACTGAAGCTTTCTTT. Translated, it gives CASRDATTEAFF.

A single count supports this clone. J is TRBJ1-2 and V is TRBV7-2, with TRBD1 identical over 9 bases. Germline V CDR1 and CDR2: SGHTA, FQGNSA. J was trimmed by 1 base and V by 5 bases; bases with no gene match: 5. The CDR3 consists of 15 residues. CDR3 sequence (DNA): TGTGCCAGCAGCCAAAGGGGACAGGGTAACTATGGCTACACCTTC. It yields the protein CASSQRGQGNYGYTF. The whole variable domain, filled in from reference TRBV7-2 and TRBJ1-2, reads GAGVSQSPSNKVTEKGKDVELRCDPISGHTALYWYRQSLGQGLEFLIYFQGNSAPDKSGLPSDRFSAERTGGSVSTLTIQRTQQEDSAVYLCASSQRGQGNYGYTFGSGTRLTVV.

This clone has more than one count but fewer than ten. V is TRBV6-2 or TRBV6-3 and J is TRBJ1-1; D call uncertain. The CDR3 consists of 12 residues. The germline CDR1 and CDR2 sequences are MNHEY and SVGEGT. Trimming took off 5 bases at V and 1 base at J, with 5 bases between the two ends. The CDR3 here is CASSPGNTEAFF. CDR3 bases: TGTGCCAGCAGTCCAGGGAACACTGAAGCTTTCTTT.

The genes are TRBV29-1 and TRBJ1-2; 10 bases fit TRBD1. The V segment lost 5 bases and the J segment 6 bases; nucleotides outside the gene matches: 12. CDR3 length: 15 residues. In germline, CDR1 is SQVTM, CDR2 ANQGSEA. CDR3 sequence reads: CSVPLVDRGNHGYTF. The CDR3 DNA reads TGCAGCGTTCCTCTTGTGGACAGGGGGAACCATGGCTACACCTTC.

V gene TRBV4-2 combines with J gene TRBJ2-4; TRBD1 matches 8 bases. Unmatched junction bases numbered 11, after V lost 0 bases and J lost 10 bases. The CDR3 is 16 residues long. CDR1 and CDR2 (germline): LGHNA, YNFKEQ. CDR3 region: CASSQDEGRGRRIQYF. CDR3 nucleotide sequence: TGTGCCAGCAGCCAAGACGAGGGCAGGGGGCGGAGGATTCAGTACTTC.

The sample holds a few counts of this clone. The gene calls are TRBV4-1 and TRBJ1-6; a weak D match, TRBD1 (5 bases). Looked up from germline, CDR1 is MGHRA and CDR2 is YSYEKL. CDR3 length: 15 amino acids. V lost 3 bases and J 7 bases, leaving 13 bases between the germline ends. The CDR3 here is CASSHPRGANSPLHF. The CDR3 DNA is TGCGCCAGCAGCCACCCACGGGGCGCGAATTCACCCCTCCACTTT.

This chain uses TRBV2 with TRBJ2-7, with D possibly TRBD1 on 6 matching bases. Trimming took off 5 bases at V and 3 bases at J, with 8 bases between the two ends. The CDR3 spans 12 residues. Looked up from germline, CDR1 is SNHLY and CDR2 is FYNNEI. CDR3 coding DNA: TGTGCCAGCAGTCGACAGGACTACGAGCAGTACTTC. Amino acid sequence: CASSRQDYEQYF.

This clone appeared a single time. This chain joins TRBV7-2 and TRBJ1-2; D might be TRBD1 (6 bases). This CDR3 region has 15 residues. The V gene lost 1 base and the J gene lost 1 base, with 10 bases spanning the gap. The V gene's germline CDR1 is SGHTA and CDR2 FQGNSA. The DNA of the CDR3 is TGTGCCAGCAGCTTAGTAAGGACAGATAACTATGGCTACACCTTC. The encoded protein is CASSLVRTDNYGYTF.

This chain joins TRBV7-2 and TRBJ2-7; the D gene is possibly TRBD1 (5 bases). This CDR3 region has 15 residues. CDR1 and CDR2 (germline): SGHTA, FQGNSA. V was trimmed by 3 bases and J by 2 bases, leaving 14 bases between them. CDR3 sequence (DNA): TGTGCCAGCAGCTTGGAGAGGACATCTACCTACGAGCAGTACTTC. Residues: CASSLERTSTYEQYF.

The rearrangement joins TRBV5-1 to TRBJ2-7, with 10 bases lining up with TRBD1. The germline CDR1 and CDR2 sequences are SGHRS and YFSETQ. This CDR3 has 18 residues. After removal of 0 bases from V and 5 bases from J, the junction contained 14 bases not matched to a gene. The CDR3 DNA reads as TGCGCCAGCAGCTTGGAGCCTCAAACCGGGACAGGGGACCACGAGCAGTACTTC. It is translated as CASSLEPQTGTGDHEQYF.

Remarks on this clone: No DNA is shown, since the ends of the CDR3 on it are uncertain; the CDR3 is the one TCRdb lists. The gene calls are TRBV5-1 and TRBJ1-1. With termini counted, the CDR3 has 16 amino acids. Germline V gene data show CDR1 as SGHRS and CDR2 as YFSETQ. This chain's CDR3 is CASSLGFGAGNTEAFF.

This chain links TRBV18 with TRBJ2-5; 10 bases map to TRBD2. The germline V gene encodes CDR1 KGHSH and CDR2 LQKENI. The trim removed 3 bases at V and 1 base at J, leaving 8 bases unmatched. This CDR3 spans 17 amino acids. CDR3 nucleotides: TGTGCCAGCTCACCTCTCGGGCTAGCGGGGGTCCAAGAGACCCAGTACTTC. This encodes CASSPLGLAGVQETQYF.

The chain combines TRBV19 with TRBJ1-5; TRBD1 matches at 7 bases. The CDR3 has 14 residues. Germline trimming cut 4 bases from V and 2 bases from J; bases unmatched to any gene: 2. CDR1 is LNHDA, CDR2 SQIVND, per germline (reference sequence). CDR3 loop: CASSTGQGNQPQHF. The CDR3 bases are TGTGCCAGTAGTACAGGACAGGGCAATCAGCCCCAGCATTTT.

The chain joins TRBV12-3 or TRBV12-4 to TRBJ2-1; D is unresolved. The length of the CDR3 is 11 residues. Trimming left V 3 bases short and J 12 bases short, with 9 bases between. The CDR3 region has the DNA TGTGCCAGCAGTTTCAGCGTTGGGCAGTTCTTC. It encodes CASSFSVGQFF.

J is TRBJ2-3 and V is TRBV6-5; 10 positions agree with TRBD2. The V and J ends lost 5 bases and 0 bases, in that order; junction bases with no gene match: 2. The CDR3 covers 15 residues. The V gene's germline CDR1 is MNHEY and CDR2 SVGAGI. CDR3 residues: CASSKTSGSTDTQYF. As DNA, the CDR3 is TGTGCCAGCAGTAAGACTAGCGGGAGCACAGATACGCAGTATTTT.

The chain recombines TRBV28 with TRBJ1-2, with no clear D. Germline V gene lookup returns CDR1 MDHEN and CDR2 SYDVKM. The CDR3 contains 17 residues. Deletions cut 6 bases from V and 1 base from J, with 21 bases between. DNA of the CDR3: TGTGCCAGCAGGGCTCTGCGGGGATCGGTGCTTAACTATGGCTACACCTTC. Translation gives CASRALRGSVLNYGYTF.

The CDR3, as DNA: TGTGCCAGCAGTGACAGGGGAAGCAATCAGCCCCAGCATTTT. It is translated as CASSDRGSNQPQHF. The V and J genes are TRBV2 and TRBJ1-5, with D tentatively TRBD1 (6 bases). Germline V gene sequence: CDR1 SNHLY, CDR2 FYNNEI. The CDR3 has 14 residues. V was shortened by 3 bases and J by 1 base, with 7 bases between the two germline ends.